The 16 T cell receptor beta chains below come from one sample, sequenced in a study of blood T cell repertoires in COVID-19. The assay was immunoSEQ multiplex PCR, and TCRdb's table has in-frame clones only and misses some. The sample carries about 80,000 clones, roughly 90% recorded once. Sequencing was performed on peripheral blood. These receptors were obtained from a man between 65 and 85 years old with acute or convalescent COVID-19.

This chain joins TRBV2 and TRBJ2-1; 7 bases match TRBD1. The J segment lost 4 bases and the V segment lost 11 bases, leaving 11 bases of the junction unmatched. The CDR3 covers 14 residues. Germline V lookup: CDR1 SNHLY, CDR2 FYNNEI. The CDR3 is CAVIPGQRYNEQFF. In DNA form, the CDR3 reads TGTGCCGTAATACCGGGACAGAGATACAATGAGCAGTTCTTC.

A few counts support this clone. This sequence joins TRBV19 and TRBJ2-1, with D perhaps matching TRBD1 (5 bases). The germline V gene encodes CDR1 LNHDA and CDR2 SQIVND (reference sequence). This CDR3 has 15 amino acids. V shed 2 bases and J shed 4 bases, with 12 bases lying between them. CDR3 residues: CASSITGDPYNEQFF. CDR3 nucleotides: TGTGCCAGTAGTATAACAGGAGACCCTTACAATGAGCAGTTCTTC.

The V call is TRBV7-9, the J call TRBJ1-5, with 8 bases fitting TRBD1. Germline lookup yields CDR1 SEHNR and CDR2 FQNEAQ (reference sequence). V lost 1 base, J lost 2 bases, and 7 bases stayed unmatched. The CDR3 is made up of 17 amino acids. The CDR3 loop reads CASSLVSGGSGNQPQHF. DNA of the CDR3: TGTGCCAGCAGCTTAGTTTCAGGGGGCTCCGGCAATCAGCCCCAGCATTTT.

The V and J genes are TRBV10-3 and TRBJ2-1; D gene unclear. Germline V gives CDR1 ENHRY, CDR2 SYGVKD. The CDR3 contains 15 residues. V dropped 6 bases and J dropped 4 bases, with 16 bases sitting between them. The chain's CDR3 is CAIRPAPPGYNEQFF. The DNA of the CDR3 is TGTGCCATCAGACCCGCGCCCCCCGGGTACAATGAGCAGTTCTTC.

The chain recombines TRBV4-3 with TRBJ1-1, with D maybe TRBD1 (5 bases). CDR1 LGHNA and CDR2 YSLEER come from the germline V gene. This CDR3 spans 14 amino acids. With 6 bases removed from V and 0 bases from J, the gap between germline ends came to 11 bases. DNA of the CDR3: TGCGCCAGCAGTCCTGACAGACTGAACACTGAAGCTTTCTTT. Translation gives CASSPDRLNTEAFF.

The chain links TRBV5-1 to TRBJ1-2; D unresolved. The CDR3 has 13 amino acids. Trimming stripped 0 bases from V and 9 bases from J, with 12 bases between. Germline values: CDR1 SGHRS, CDR2 YFSETQ. The chain's CDR3 is CASSLGGGYSYTF. CDR3 nucleotides: TGCGCCAGCAGCTTGGGTGGAGGCTACAGCTACACCTTC.

CDR3 DNA: TGCAGCGTCGGGACTAGTCTTCCGTCCTACGAGCAGTACTTC. It is translated as CSVGTSLPSYEQYF. The chain links TRBV29-1 to TRBJ2-7, with 8 bases matching TRBD2. The ends lost 6 bases at V and 1 base at J; junction bases unmatched: 8. In germline, CDR1 is SQVTM, CDR2 ANQGSEA. CDR3 length: 14 amino acids.

This chain uses TRBV30 with TRBJ1-6, with 7 nucleotides matching TRBD1. The V gene end was trimmed by 4 bases and the J gene end by 9 bases; junction bases not matched to a gene: 12. The CDR3 totals 15 residues. The germline V gene encodes CDR1 GTSNPN and CDR2 SVGIG (reference sequence). The CDR3 DNA reads as TGTGCCTGGACTAAAGGAGGGGGCTTTAGTTCACCCCTCCACTTT. Encoded protein: CAWTKGGGFSSPLHF.

The chain uses TRBV5-4 and TRBJ2-2; D may be TRBD2 (6 bases). Between the trimmed V and J ends, which lost 5 bases and 0 bases, there was a span of 11 bases. This CDR3 spans 15 amino acids. Germline assignment: CDR1 SGHNT and CDR2 YYREEE (reference sequence). The CDR3 DNA follows: TGTGCCAGCAGTTCGCGACTAGCGAACACCGGGGAGCTGTTTTTT. Its protein product is CASSSRLANTGELFF.

This clone has just a few counts. The V call is TRBV5-1, the J call TRBJ1-1, with a possible D match to TRBD1 (5 bases). This CDR3 comprises 17 residues. Germline CDR1 is SGHRS and CDR2 is YFSETQ. V lost 2 bases and J 1 base, leaving 18 bases between the germline ends. The CDR3 sequence is CASSFGDWGRSNTEAFF. DNA of the CDR3: TGCGCCAGCAGCTTTGGGGACTGGGGGAGGTCGAACACTGAAGCTTTCTTT.

The rearrangement uses TRBV2 and TRBJ1-1; 7 bases are a match to TRBD1. CDR1 is SNHLY, CDR2 FYNNEI, per germline. Trimming removed 7 bases from V and 1 base from J; junction bases left unmatched: 0. This CDR3 is 12 amino acids long. CDR3 coding DNA: TGTGCCAGCAACAGGGGGAACACTGAAGCTTTCTTT. Encoded protein: CASNRGNTEAFF.

The chain couples TRBV15 to TRBJ2-5; 8 bases line up with TRBD2. The CDR3 consists of 17 residues. Germline V gene sequence: CDR1 LNHNV, CDR2 YYDKDF (reference sequence). The J segment lost 4 bases and the V segment lost 0 bases, leaving 10 bases of the junction unmatched. The CDR3 here is CATSRDREGTALETQYF. The CDR3 DNA reads TGTGCCACCAGCAGAGATCGGGAGGGGACGGCCCTAGAGACCCAGTACTTC.

The chain has TRBV5-1 and TRBJ1-4, with 8 bases that match TRBD1. This CDR3 region has 16 residues. V was clipped by 4 bases and J by 3 bases; unmatched bases: 8. Germline V gene data show CDR1 as SGHRS and CDR2 as YFSETQ. The CDR3 protein is CASSEQGAGANEKLFF. In DNA form, the CDR3 reads TGCGCCAGCAGCGAGCAGGGGGCCGGGGCTAATGAAAAACTGTTTTTT.

The chain carries TRBV15 and TRBJ1-4; D ambiguous. The CDR3 runs 16 residues. V dropped 0 bases and J dropped 0 bases, with 8 bases sitting between them. The germline CDR1 and CDR2 sequences are LNHNV and YYDKDF (reference sequence). CDR3 coding DNA: TGTGCCACCAGCAGAGATCGTACGGCAACTAATGAAAAACTGTTTTTT. It yields the protein CATSRDRTATNEKLFF.

The V call is TRBV5-1, the J call TRBJ2-2, with D maybe TRBD2 (6 bases). V was clipped by 4 bases and J by 0 bases, with 13 bases between them. The CDR3 is made up of 16 amino acids. Germline assignment: CDR1 SGHRS and CDR2 YFSETQ. CDR3 sequence: CASSAPGAANTGELFF. The CDR3 coding sequence is TGCGCCAGCAGCGCTCCGGGAGCGGCGAACACCGGGGAGCTGTTTTTT.

This rearrangement joins TRBV6-1 to TRBJ1-1; 7 positions agree with TRBD1. Losses at the gene ends were 2 bases for V and 4 bases for J; bases not matched to a gene: 4. CDR3 length equals 14 residues. Germline CDR1 reads MNHNS; CDR2 reads SASEGT. The CDR3, as DNA: TGTGCCAGCAGTGAATCGACAGGGTTCACTGAAGCTTTCTTT. Its translation is CASSESTGFTEAFF.